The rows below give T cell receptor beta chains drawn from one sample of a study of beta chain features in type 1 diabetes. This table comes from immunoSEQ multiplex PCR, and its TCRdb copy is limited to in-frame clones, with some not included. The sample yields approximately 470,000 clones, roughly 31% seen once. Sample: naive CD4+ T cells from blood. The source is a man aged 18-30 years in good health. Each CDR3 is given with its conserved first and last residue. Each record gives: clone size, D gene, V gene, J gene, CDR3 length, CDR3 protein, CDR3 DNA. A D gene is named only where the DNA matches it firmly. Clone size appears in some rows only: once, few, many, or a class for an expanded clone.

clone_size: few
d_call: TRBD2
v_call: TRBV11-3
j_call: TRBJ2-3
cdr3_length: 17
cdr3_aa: CASSQGLAGLSTDTQYF
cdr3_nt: TGTGCCAGCAGCCAGGGACTAGCGGGACTGAGCACAGATACGCAGTATTTT

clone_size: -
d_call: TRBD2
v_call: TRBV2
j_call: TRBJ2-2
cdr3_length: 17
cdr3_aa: CASRPGTSGRQAGELFF
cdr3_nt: TGTGCCAGCAGACCCGGGACTAGCGGGAGGCAGGCCGGGGAGCTGTTTTTT

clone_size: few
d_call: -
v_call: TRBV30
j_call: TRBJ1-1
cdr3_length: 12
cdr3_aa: CASNVGGTEAFF
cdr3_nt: TGTGCCTCAAACGTGGGGGGCACTGAAGCTTTCTTT

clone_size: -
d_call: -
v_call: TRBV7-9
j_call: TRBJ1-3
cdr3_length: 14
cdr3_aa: CASSLGLSGNTIYF
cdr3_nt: TGTGCCAGCAGCTTAGGCCTCTCTGGAAACACCATATATTTT

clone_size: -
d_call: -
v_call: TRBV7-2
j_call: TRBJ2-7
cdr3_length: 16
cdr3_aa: CASSLNAAGIVYEQYF
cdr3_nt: TGTGCCAGCAGCTTAAACGCCGCGGGGATAGTCTACGAGCAGTACTTC

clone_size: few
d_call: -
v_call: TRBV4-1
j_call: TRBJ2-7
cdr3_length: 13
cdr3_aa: CASSRTVEVEQYF
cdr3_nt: TGCGCCAGCAGCCGGACAGTAGAGGTCGAGCAGTACTTC

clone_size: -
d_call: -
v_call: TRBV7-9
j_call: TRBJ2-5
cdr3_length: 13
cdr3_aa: CASSSNAQETQYF
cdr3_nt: TGTGCCAGCAGCTCCAATGCCCAAGAGACCCAGTACTTC

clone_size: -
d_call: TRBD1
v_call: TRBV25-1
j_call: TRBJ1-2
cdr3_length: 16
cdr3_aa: CASSASTGQGSLGYTF
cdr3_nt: TGTGCCAGCAGTGCCAGTACGGGACAGGGGAGCTTGGGCTACACCTTC

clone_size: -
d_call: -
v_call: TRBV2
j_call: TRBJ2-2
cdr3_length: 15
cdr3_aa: CASIGMGWNTGELFF
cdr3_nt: TGTGCCAGCATCGGGATGGGGTGGAACACCGGGGAGCTGTTTTTT

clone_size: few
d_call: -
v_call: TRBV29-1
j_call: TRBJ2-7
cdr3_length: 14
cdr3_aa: CSVLKGDGYYEQYF
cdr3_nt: TGCAGCGTTCTAAAAGGGGATGGGTACTACGAGCAGTACTTC

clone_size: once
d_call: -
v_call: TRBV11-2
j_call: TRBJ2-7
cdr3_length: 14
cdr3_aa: CASSLRVSTYEQYF
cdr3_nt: TGTGCCAGCAGCTTAAGAGTGTCCACCTACGAGCAGTACTTC

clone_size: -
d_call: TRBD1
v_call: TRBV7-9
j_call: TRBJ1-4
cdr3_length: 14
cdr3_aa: CASSLAGGREKLFF
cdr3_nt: TGTGCCAGCAGCTTGGCAGGGGGCCGTGAAAAACTGTTTTTT

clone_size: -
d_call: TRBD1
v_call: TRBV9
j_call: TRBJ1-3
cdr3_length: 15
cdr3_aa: CASSLTGMSGNTIYF
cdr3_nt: TGTGCCAGCAGCCTGACAGGGATGTCTGGAAACACCATATATTTT

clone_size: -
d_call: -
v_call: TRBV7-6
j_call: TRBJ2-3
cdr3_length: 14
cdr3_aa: CASSLFPGVDTQYF
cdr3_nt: TGTGCCAGCAGCCTTTTTCCAGGGGTTGATACGCAGTATTTT

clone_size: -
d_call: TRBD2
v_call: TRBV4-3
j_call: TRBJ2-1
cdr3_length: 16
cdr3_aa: CASSQGRRAGVGEQFF
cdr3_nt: TGCGCCAGCAGCCAAGGTCGTCGAGCGGGAGTCGGTGAGCAGTTCTTC